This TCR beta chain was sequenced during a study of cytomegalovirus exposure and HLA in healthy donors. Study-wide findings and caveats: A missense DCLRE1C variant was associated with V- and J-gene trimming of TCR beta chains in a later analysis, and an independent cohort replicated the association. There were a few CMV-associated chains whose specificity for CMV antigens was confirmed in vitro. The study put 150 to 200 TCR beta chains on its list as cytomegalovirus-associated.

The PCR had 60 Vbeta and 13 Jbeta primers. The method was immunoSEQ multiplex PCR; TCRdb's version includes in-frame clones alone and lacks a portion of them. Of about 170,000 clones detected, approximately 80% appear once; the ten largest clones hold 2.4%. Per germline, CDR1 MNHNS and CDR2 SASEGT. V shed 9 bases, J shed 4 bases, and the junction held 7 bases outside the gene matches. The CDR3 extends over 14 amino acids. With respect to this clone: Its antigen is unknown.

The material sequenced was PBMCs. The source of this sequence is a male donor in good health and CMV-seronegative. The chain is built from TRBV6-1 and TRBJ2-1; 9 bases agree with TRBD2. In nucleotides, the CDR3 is TGTGCCAGTTTACTAGCGGGCCTATACAATGAGCAGTTCTTC. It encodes CASLLAGLYNEQFF.